The sequence of this TCR beta chain was determined in a study of T cells in Graves' hyperthyroidism and ophthalmopathy. About the study: Peripheral blood sampling occurred at initial diagnosis, before any treatment.

Notes on the study in general: Most clonotypes expanded in thyroid above 0.001 were likewise present in blood. A model of 13 V-J pairs discriminated ophthalmopathy from stable hyperthyroidism.

This clonotype was observed a few times. What it binds is not known. Authors of the study amplified TCR beta CDR3 regions from RNA transcripts. During a first-round RT-PCR of the TCR CDR3, the HTBI primer set was used. Each CDR3 protein gets one entry after TCRdb re-called the multiplex PCR reads with MiXCR. This table holds around 350,000 distinct CDR3 sequences, roughly 15% found once. The CDR3 sequence is 17 residues long. The germline V and J ends were trimmed by 1 base and 0 bases, with 15 bases remaining between them. From germline, CDR1 is SGDLS and CDR2 YYNGEE. The source of the PBMCs was over 8.5 ml of fresh peripheral blood.

The gene calls are TRBV9 and TRBJ2-3; D is unresolved. The TCR sequence derives from a woman aged 30 to 39 with Graves' ophthalmopathy. The sequenced material came from blood. CDR3 region: CASSVPSRDLSTDTQYF. CDR3 nucleotides: TGTGCCAGCAGCGTACCCTCTAGGGATCTCAGCACAGATACGCAGTATTTT.